Listed below are T cell receptor beta chains from one sample, sequenced in a study of cytomegalovirus exposure and HLA in healthy donors. Assay: immunoSEQ multiplex PCR; the TCRdb copy retains only in-frame clones and omits some. The sample consists of tens of thousands of clones, over 70% of them appearing once. Sequenced material: PBMCs. The receptors come from a woman aged 40 to 55 in good health and CMV-seronegative. The CDR3 runs from the conserved cysteine through the conserved F or W. Each record gives: V gene, clone size, CDR3 protein. Size is stated for part of the rows, as once, few or many counts, or as a class when the clone is expanded.

TRBV5-8 NA CASSLDGGAFAYEQYF
TRBV2 NA CASSTASPSKQFF
TRBV2 NA CASTSSGRLTEAFF
TRBV27 NA CASSPRDRSTDTQYF
TRBV19 NA CASSIDLDRVRGYTF
TRBV11-2 NA CASSLARTGYDFSFYEQYF
TRBV5-6 NA CASSLSPGQGYGYTF
TRBV25-1 once CASSLGDLGLTSGNTIYF
TRBV2 NA CASRGGGTGELFF
TRBV5-1 NA CASSLAGQGETQYF
TRBV7-2 few CASSRGQGIQPQHF
TRBV9 few CASSRGDTQYF
TRBV25-1 few CASSIFGETQYF
TRBV11-2 NA CASSFSRPAYEQYF
TRBV7-2 NA CASSLGQGVTYEQYF
TRBV7-8 NA CASRTEGRGGLDIQYF
TRBV5-1 NA CASSLAGTRTDTQYF
TRBV28 NA CASSPPAEGTYEQYF
TRBV2 NA CASSITGGRGYTF
TRBV29-1 NA CSVSLLAGRDEQYF
TRBV28 NA CASSSNSFGQPQHF
TRBV9 few CASSVGRPGNTIYF
TRBV7-2 NA CASSLVAGGADTQYF
TRBV6-9 NA CASSLGTGQVSSGANVLTF
TRBV7-9 NA CASSRQGNTGELFF
TRBV27 NA CASSQTTGRTEKLFF
TRBV30 NA CAWSHGGYSYEQYF
TRBV11-2 NA CASSPNGRVQHF
TRBV7-8 NA CASSPGLAGPSNTGELFF
TRBV28 once CAGSLLQGAYVGYTF
TRBV25-1 NA CASSDPSGTGRDIQYF
TRBV7-9 NA CASSLLTTGGPYEQYF
TRBV6-5 NA CASSLGGPFYGYTF
TRBV29-1 once CSVTYSGNTIYF
TRBV19 once CASSRTGLINQPQHF
TRBV9 NA CASSVEGLASYEQYF
TRBV7-3 NA CASSLTPQGLHTEAFF
TRBV10-3 once CAISVEVGNSGANVLTF
TRBV18 NA CASSAPGGDSEKLFF
TRBV15 NA CATSRGGGETQYF
TRBV5-1 NA CASSRTPGSGRGTDTQYF
TRBV7-3 NA CASSVQGSTEAFF
TRBV5-8 NA CASSSQDRGYEQYF
TRBV28 NA CASSLGGEVAKNIQYF
TRBV30 NA CAWSLTGGAETQYF